Listed below are T cell receptor beta chains from one sample, sequenced in a study of regulatory T cells in long-lasting Graves disease. TCRdb processed the multiplex PCR reads anew with MiXCR; each CDR3 protein has one entry. The table includes a few hundred thousand distinct CDR3 sequences, 20% to 25% detected once. The specimen was peripheral blood mononuclear cells (PBMCs), collected when the disease was refractory, from a patient treated with antithyroid drugs. These receptors originate from a female donor with Graves disease. Each CDR3 is given with its conserved first and last residue. D genes are given only for firm matches. Clone size is stated in some rows and not others, as once, few, many or a class when expanded.

j_call,v_call,d_call,clone_size,cdr3_aa,cdr3_nt
TRBJ1-5,TRBV2,-,-,CASSGTRNQPQHF,TGTGCCAGCAGTGGGACAAGAAATCAGCCCCAGCATTTT
TRBJ2-2,TRBV10-3,TRBD2,-,CAISESIGGAISGELFF,TGTGCCATCAGTGAGTCGATCGGGGGGGCGATATCCGGGGAGCTGTTTTTT
TRBJ1-3,TRBV12-3/TRBV12-4,-,-,CASSLLGSVNTIYF,TGTGCCAGCAGTTTGCTGGGGTCCGTAAACACCATATATTTT
TRBJ2-7,TRBV6-1,TRBD1,few,CASRAQGQEQYF,TGTGCCAGCAGGGCACAGGGGCAAGAGCAGTACTTC
TRBJ2-5,TRBV25-1,-,many,CASSIHRDQETQYF,TGTGCCAGCAGCATCCACAGGGATCAAGAGACCCAGTACTTC
TRBJ2-1,TRBV7-6,-,few,CASSPDISLSFYNEQFF,TGTGCCAGCAGCCCAGACATCTCCCTTAGTTTCTACAATGAGCAGTTCTTC
TRBJ1-1,TRBV7-2,-,-,CASSLQDATEAFF,TGTGCCAGCAGCTTACAGGACGCGACTGAAGCCTTCTTT
TRBJ2-7,TRBV6-5,-,-,CASSYSRGAGYEQYF,TGTGCCAGCAGTTATTCCCGGGGGGCGGGGTACGAGCAGTACTTC
TRBJ1-6,TRBV7-3,-,many,CASSPGGTGSNSPLHF,TGTGCCAGCAGCCCCGGCGGAACAGGGTCCAATTCACCCCTCCACTTT
TRBJ2-2,TRBV27,-,many,CASSSRRAPNTGELFF,TGTGCCAGCAGTTCACGGAGGGCTCCGAACACCGGGGAGCTGTTTTTT